The entry that follows covers one TCR beta chain sequence. Its antigen remains unidentified. Sequenced by immunoSEQ multiplex PCR; TCRdb stores in-frame clones only, minus some. The data show 300,000 or so clones, with roughly 70% seen just once and around 10% held by the top ten. This entry belongs to a study of shared clonotypes between healthy human individuals. Study-wide points: On the whole, naive subsets had larger estimated richness than memory subsets had. Sequencing depth was a factor that was expected to affect clonotype sharing among donors. Sequencing of the sorted subsets was shown by rarefaction to be incomplete despite large depth.

Germline assignment: CDR1 LNHDA and CDR2 SQIVND (reference sequence). Germline trimming cut 6 bases from V and 5 bases from J; bases unmatched to any gene: 11. CDR3 length: 15 amino acids. A CD45RA+ naive subset and a CD45RA-negative memory subset were split from CD4+ cells. The rearrangement uses TRBV19 and TRBJ2-5; 8 bases are shared with TRBD2. Sequencing was carried out using memory CD4+ T cells sorted from blood. Subset indicated: CD45RA-negative fraction. The TCR originated in a man under 40 in good health. In DNA form, the CDR3 reads TGTGCCAGTAGACCTCCGGGACTAGGAAAGGAGACCCAGTACTTC. Protein product: CASRPPGLGKETQYF.